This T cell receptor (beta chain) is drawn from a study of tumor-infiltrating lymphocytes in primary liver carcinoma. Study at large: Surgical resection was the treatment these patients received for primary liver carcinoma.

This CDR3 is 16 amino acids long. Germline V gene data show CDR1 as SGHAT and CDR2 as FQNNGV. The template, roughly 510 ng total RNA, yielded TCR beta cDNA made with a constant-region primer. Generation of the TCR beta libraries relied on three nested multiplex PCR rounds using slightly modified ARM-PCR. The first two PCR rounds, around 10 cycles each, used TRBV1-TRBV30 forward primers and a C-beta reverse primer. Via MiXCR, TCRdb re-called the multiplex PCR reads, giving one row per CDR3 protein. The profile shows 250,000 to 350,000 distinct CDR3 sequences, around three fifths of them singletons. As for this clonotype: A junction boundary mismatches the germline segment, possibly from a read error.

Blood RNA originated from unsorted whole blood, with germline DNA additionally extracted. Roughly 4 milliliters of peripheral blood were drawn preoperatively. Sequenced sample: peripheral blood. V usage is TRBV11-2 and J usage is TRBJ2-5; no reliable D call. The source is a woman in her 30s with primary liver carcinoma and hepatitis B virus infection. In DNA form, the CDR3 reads TGTGCCAGCAGCCCACGGTCTCTAGTGCGGCGAGAGATCCAGTACTTC. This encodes CASSPRSLVRREIQYF.